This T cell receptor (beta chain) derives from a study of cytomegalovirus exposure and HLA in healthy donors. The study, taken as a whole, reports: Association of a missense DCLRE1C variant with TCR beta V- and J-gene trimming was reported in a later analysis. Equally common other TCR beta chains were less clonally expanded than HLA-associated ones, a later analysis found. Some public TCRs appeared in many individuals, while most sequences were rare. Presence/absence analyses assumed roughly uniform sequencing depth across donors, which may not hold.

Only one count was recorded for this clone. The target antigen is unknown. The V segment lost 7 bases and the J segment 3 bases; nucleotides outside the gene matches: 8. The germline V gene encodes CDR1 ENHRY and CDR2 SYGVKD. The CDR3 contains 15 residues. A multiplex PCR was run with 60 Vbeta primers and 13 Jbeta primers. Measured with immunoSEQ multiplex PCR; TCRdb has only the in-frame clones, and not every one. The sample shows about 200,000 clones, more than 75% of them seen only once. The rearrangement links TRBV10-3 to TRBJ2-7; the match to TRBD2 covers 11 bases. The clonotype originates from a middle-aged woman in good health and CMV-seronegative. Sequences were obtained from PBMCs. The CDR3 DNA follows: TGTGCCATCACCCAAAGGGGGACTAGCGGCTACGAGCAGTACTTC. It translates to CAITQRGTSGYEQYF.